The entry that follows covers one T cell receptor (beta chain) sequence. Its specificity is not known. This sample is part of a study of T cells in localized non-small cell lung cancer. Study outcomes and limitations: Longer overall survival accompanied higher blood T cell density. Investigators sequenced only a single tumor region, leaving heterogeneity possible. For the top 100 tumor clones, a median around 55 also appeared in adjacent lung.

Using immunoSEQ multiplex PCR, the repertoire was profiled, and TCRdb retains in-frame clones only, with some absent. The sample consists of 12,000 or so clones, more than 70% of them appearing once. This CDR3 spans 11 amino acids. The V gene's germline CDR1 is GTSNPN and CDR2 SVGIG (reference sequence). V was shortened by 1 base and J by 13 bases, with 8 bases between the two germline ends. V usage is TRBV30 and J usage is TRBJ1-6; a weak D match, TRBD1 (6 bases). This receptor was obtained from an older male donor with stage I lung adenocarcinoma. The specimen comprised peripheral blood, sampled before any cancer treatment. DNA for the CDR3: TGTGCCTGGAGTGGTAGGGGGCCCCTCCACTTT. Amino acids: CAWSGRGPLHF.